One sample yielded the 8 T cell receptor beta chains listed below, sequenced in a study of blood T cell repertoires in COVID-19. TCRdb keeps only in-frame clones here, not all; method: immunoSEQ multiplex PCR. The table lists some 490,000 clones, approximately 85% of them singletons. The sequenced sample consisted of peripheral blood. These receptors were taken from a human donor in a cohort sampled during active COVID-19.

This clone was recorded only once. The chain joins TRBV19 to TRBJ1-5, with D uncertain. The CDR3 runs to 14 residues. Per the germline V gene, CDR1 is LNHDA and CDR2 is SQIVND (reference sequence). V lost 5 bases, J lost 0 bases, and 8 bases lay in between. The CDR3: CASSVDYSNQPQHF. DNA of the CDR3: TGTGCCAGTAGTGTTGACTATAGCAATCAGCCCCAGCATTTT. Together with reference TRBV19 and TRBJ1-5, the CDR3 gives the full variable domain: DGGITQSPKYLFRKEGQNVTLSCEQNLNHDAMYWYRQDPGQGLRLIYYSQIVNDFQKGDIAEGYSVSREKKESFPLTVTSAQKNPTAFYLCASSVDYSNQPQHFGDGTRLSIL.

The V call is TRBV30, the J call TRBJ2-1; TRBD1 matches 7 bases. CDR3 length: 13 residues. CDR1 GTSNPN and CDR2 SVGIG come from the germline V gene (reference sequence). With 3 bases clipped from V and 12 bases from J, the junction kept 11 bases outside the gene matches. As DNA, the CDR3 is TGTGCCTGGAGCGCCGACAGGGTCTCGTCGCAGTTCTTC. This gives the protein CAWSADRVSSQFF.

This clone was recorded only once. This chain links TRBV19 with TRBJ1-5; D remains unclear. V gave up 5 bases and J gave up 5 bases, with 10 bases separating them. This CDR3 has 13 residues. Germline V gene sequence: CDR1 LNHDA, CDR2 SQIVND (reference sequence). The CDR3 protein is CASSEDAYQPQHF. The CDR3 nucleotides read TGTGCCAGTAGTGAGGATGCTTATCAGCCCCAGCATTTT.

The V call is TRBV4-1, the J call TRBJ2-1; the D is unclear. The germline CDR1 and CDR2 sequences are MGHRA and YSYEKL. Trimming removed 0 bases from V and 6 bases from J, with 9 bases in between. CDR3 size: 14 residues. CDR3 sequence: CASSQELTVNEQFF. As DNA, the CDR3 is TGCGCCAGCAGCCAAGAACTCACCGTCAATGAGCAGTTCTTC.

This chain uses TRBV6-4 with TRBJ1-2; 12 nucleotides line up with TRBD1. The CDR3 contains 16 residues. With 2 bases clipped from V and 8 bases from J, the junction kept 9 bases outside the gene matches. The V gene's germline CDR1 is MRHNA and CDR2 SNTAGT. CDR3 amino acids: CASSDSAGQGAEGYTF. CDR3 nucleotide sequence: TGTGCCAGCAGTGACAGTGCGGGACAGGGGGCGGAAGGCTACACCTTC.

The V and J genes are TRBV28 and TRBJ1-2; D call uncertain. V gave up 2 bases and J gave up 4 bases, with 11 bases separating them. The V gene's germline CDR1 is MDHEN and CDR2 SYDVKM. The CDR3 covers 14 residues. The DNA for the CDR3 is TGTGCCAGCAGTTTAAATCCTCCCCTCTATGGCTACACCTTC. Its translation: CASSLNPPLYGYTF.

The CDR3 DNA reads TGTGCCACCAGTGGGCCCCGGGAGAACAATGAGCAGTTCTTC. It encodes CATSGPRENNEQFF. The chain carries TRBV24-1 and TRBJ2-1, with D possibly TRBD2 on 6 matching bases. Deletions cut 5 bases from V and 5 bases from J, with 12 bases between. The CDR3 has 14 amino acids. Germline V lookup: CDR1 KGHDR, CDR2 SFDVKD.

This clone was detected a few times. The chain links TRBV5-1 to TRBJ2-2; no firm D call. CDR1 is SGHRS and CDR2 is YFSETQ in the germline V gene. The V gene lost 4 bases and the J gene lost 7 bases, with 8 bases spanning the gap. The CDR3 has 12 amino acids. CDR3 DNA sequence: TGCGCCAGCAGCCCGGTCGGCGGGGAGCTGTTTTTT. This codes for CASSPVGGELFF. Full variable domain (remainder filled in from reference TRBV5-1 and TRBJ2-2): KAGVTQTPRYLIKTRGQQVTLSCSPISGHRSVSWYQQTPGQGLQFLFEYFSETQRNKGNFPGRFSGRQFSNSRSEMNVSTLELGDSALYLCASSPVGGELFFGEGSRLTVL.